This TCR beta chain was documented in a study of STAT5B mutations in CD4+ large granular lymphocyte leukemia. This clone was detected a few times. What it binds is unknown. General study points: Top patient clones used TRBV06 genes more often: 8/27 versus 2/35 in controls. Patient CD4-sorted repertoires looked more clonal than healthy CD4+ repertoires, even without putative leukemic clones. Higher CD4+ than CD8+ T-LGLL clonality might reflect small sample size.

The CDR3 length is 12 residues. The ends were cut back, 3 bases at V and 6 bases at J, with 8 bases in the middle. CDR1 is SEHNR, CDR2 FQNEAQ, per germline (reference sequence). TCRdb's copy holds only in-frame clones and misses some; the assay was immunoSEQ multiplex PCR. This table has under 25,000 clones, 72% appearing once. Source material: CD4+ T cells from blood buffy coats. The gene calls are TRBV7-9 and TRBJ1-1; D not resolved. The receptor was derived from a human donor in good health. The CDR3 loop reads CASSFWPSEAFF. DNA for the CDR3: TGTGCCAGCAGCTTTTGGCCGTCTGAAGCTTTCTTT.